A selection of T cell receptor beta chains follows, all from one sample in a study of a mutant IDH1 vaccine in newly diagnosed glioma. Which antigens these TCRs recognize remains unknown. Here immunoSEQ multiplex PCR was the method, and the copy in TCRdb shows in-frame clones only, minus some. The data hold roughly 13,000 clones, with roughly four fifths observed a single time. Sequencing was performed on PBMCs, taken from a glioma patient whose treatment included an IDH1 peptide vaccine. Receptors were obtained from a woman in her thirties or forties with glioma. CDR3s include the opening cysteine and the closing phenylalanine or tryptophan. The order of the fields is D gene, V gene, J gene, CDR3 DNA, CDR3 protein. The D gene is left open where the match is weak.

>-|TRBV5-1|TRBJ1-2
TGCGCCAGCAGCATAGGGCCTACCTATGGCTACACCTTC
CASSIGPTYGYTF
>-|TRBV10-2|TRBJ1-4
TGCGCCAGCAGTGATCCGGGACGGCCTAATGAAAAACTGTTTTTT
CASSDPGRPNEKLFF
>-|TRBV28|TRBJ1-2
TGTGCCAGCAGTCCTGTTGGGGGCGCGGACTATGGCTACACCTTC
CASSPVGGADYGYTF
>-|TRBV27|TRBJ1-1
TGTGCCAGCAGCCGTCCGGGAGCTGAAGCTTTCTTT
CASSRPGAEAFF
>-|TRBV9|TRBJ1-6
TGTGCCAGCAGCGGACGGGGGAATAATTCACCCCTCCACTTT
CASSGRGNNSPLHF
>TRBD2|TRBV9|TRBJ2-1
TGTGCCAGCAGCGTAGCTCGGAGCGGGAAAAACAATGAGCAGTTCTTC
CASSVARSGKNNEQFF